What follows are 9 T cell receptor beta chains derived from one specimen sequenced in a study of blood T cell repertoires in COVID-19. Produced via immunoSEQ multiplex PCR; TCRdb's table is partial and in-frame only. Of around 400,000 clones in the sample, roughly 90% were seen once. Sequencing used peripheral blood. These receptors were taken from a man aged 40-49 years with acute or convalescent COVID-19.

The V and J genes are TRBV4-3 and TRBJ1-4, with TRBD1 matching 10 bases. J lost 8 bases, V lost 4 bases, and 10 bases had no gene match. Germline CDR1 and CDR2: LGHNA and YSLEER. The CDR3 is 16 amino acids. The CDR3 nucleotides read TGCGCCAGCAGCCCAGTGACAGGGGGCTTGGGGGAAAAACTGTTTTTT. Translation gives CASSPVTGGLGEKLFF.

This clone was detected once. V is TRBV27 and J is TRBJ2-3; D may be TRBD1 (6 bases). CDR1 is MNHEY, CDR2 SMNVEV, per germline (reference sequence). The CDR3 spans 15 residues. Trimming took 6 bases from V and 2 from J, leaving 15 bases between them. DNA of the CDR3: TGTGCCAGCAGCCCTATGGGACATTTCACAGATACGCAGTATTTT. This translates into CASSPMGHFTDTQYF.

This clone was seen only a few times. J is TRBJ1-5 and V is TRBV25-1; 8 nucleotides line up with TRBD1. CDR1 is MGHDK, CDR2 SYGVNS, per germline. There are 14 residues in the CDR3. V lost 8 bases, J lost 4 bases, and 7 bases stayed unmatched. CDR3 amino acids: CASGRTGINQPQHF. For the CDR3, the DNA is TGTGCCAGCGGCAGGACAGGGATTAATCAGCCCCAGCATTTT.

The chain uses TRBV9 and TRBJ1-2; maybe TRBD1 (6 bases). CDR3 length: 14 residues. V dropped 4 bases and J dropped 0 bases, with 10 bases sitting between them. Germline lookup yields CDR1 SGDLS and CDR2 YYNGEE. CDR3 loop: CASSPRQANYGYTF. CDR3 DNA sequence: TGTGCCAGCAGCCCCCGACAGGCTAACTATGGCTACACCTTC.

As concerns this clone: One base away lies a much larger clone, so this may be a sequencing read error. The rearrangement uses TRBV4-2 and TRBJ1-2, with 7 positions matching TRBD1. The ends lost 1 base at V and 4 bases at J; junction bases unmatched: 3. CDR1 LGHNA and CDR2 YNFKEQ come from the germline V gene. The CDR3 covers 14 residues. The CDR3 loop is CASSQGAGGYGYTF. The CDR3 nucleotides read TGTGCCAGCAGCCAAGGGGCAGGGGGCTATGGCTACACCTTC.

This clone was seen more than once but under ten times. The chain recombines TRBV19 with TRBJ1-1; TRBD1 matches at 7 bases. Germline V gene lookup returns CDR1 LNHDA and CDR2 SQIVND (reference sequence). The CDR3 sequence is 13 residues long. The trim removed 6 bases at V and 2 bases at J, leaving 3 bases unmatched. In nucleotides, the CDR3 is TGTGCCAGTAGGTACAGGGGAAACACTGAAGCTTTCTTT. The encoded protein is CASRYRGNTEAFF. The full variable domain, completed using reference TRBV19 and TRBJ1-1, is DGGITQSPKYLFRKEGQNVTLSCEQNLNHDAMYWYRQDPGQGLRLIYYSQIVNDFQKGDIAEGYSVSREKKESFPLTVTSAQKNPTAFYLCASRYRGNTEAFFGQGTRLTVV.

This clone occurred once. The chain carries TRBV7-9 and TRBJ2-1; 7 bases map to TRBD2. V shed 2 bases, J shed 6 bases, and the junction held 1 base outside the gene matches. This CDR3 has 13 residues. Germline V lookup: CDR1 SEHNR, CDR2 FQNEAQ (reference sequence). CDR3 sequence reads: CASSLRLANEQFF. DNA for the CDR3: TGTGCCAGCAGCTTAAGACTAGCCAATGAGCAGTTCTTC.

V gene TRBV18 combines with J gene TRBJ1-5; possibly TRBD1 for D (5 bases). The CDR3 loop spans 14 amino acids. Deletions cut 4 bases from V and 1 base from J, with 8 bases between. CDR1 KGHSH and CDR2 LQKENI come from the germline V gene. The CDR3 DNA is TGTGCCAGCTCACGTGACAGAAGCAATCAGCCCCAGCATTTT. The encoded protein is CASSRDRSNQPQHF.

This chain joins TRBV19 and TRBJ1-2, with 10 bases aligning to TRBD1. Germline CDR1 reads LNHDA; CDR2 reads SQIVND (reference sequence). CDR3 length equals 18 residues. V lost 7 bases to trimming and J lost 8 bases; unmatched junction nucleotides: 22. CDR3 protein: CASTPRRTGGTPPGGYTF. The CDR3 coding sequence is TGTGCCAGTACCCCGCGTCGGACAGGGGGGACCCCTCCAGGGGGCTACACCTTC.